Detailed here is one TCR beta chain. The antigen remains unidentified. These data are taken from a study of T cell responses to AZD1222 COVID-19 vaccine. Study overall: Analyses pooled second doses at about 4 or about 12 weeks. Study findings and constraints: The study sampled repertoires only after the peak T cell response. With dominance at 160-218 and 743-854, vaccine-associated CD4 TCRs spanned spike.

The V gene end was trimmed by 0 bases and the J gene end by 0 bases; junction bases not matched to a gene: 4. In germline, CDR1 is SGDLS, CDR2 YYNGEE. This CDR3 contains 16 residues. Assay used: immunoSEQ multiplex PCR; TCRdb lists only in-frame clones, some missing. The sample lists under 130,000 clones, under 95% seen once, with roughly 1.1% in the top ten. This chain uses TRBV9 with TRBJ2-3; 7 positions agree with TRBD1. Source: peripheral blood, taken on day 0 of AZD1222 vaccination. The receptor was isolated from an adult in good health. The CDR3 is CASSVGTGPSTDTQYF. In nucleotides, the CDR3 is TGTGCCAGCAGCGTAGGGACAGGACCAAGCACAGATACGCAGTATTTT.